This TCR beta chain was recovered during a study of CD8+CD57+ T cells in acquired aplastic anemia. Flow cytometry had shown expanded CD8+CD57+ cells in the patients chosen for sequencing. Profiling that covered TCR beta VDJ and CDR3 relied on genomic DNA as its template. Via MiXCR, TCRdb re-called the reads, giving one row per CDR3 protein. Of a few hundred thousand distinct CDR3 sequences listed, around 33% are singletons. CDR3 length equals 14 residues. Germline V lookup: CDR1 SGHRS, CDR2 YFSETQ. V was clipped by 7 bases and J by 2 bases, with 16 bases between them. V is TRBV5-1 and J is TRBJ2-7; tentatively, D is TRBD1 or TRBD2 (5 bases each). The sample was sorted CD4+, CD8+, or CD8+CD57+ T cells (not recorded which) from PBMCs. The source is a human donor with aplastic anemia. DNA of the CDR3: TGCGCCAGCGCTACCGGGACCTATCCCTACGAGCAGTACTTC. This gives the protein CASATGTYPYEQYF.